The next 21 T cell receptor beta chains were all read from a single sample in a study of spatial heterogeneity in lung cancer. TCRdb re-derived calls from the 5' RACE reads in MiXCR, one entry per CDR3 protein. Of around 70,000 distinct CDR3 sequences listed, roughly 9% are singletons. Stated time point: blood at routine non-recurrence follow-up after resection. The sequenced sample was PBMCs, obtained at follow-up. The receptors come from a female donor with early-stage non-small cell lung cancer.

This clonotype was seen repeatedly, ten times or more. The rearrangement joins TRBV20-1 to TRBJ2-3; 11 positions match TRBD2. The CDR3 is 14 residues long. J was trimmed by 4 bases and V by 6 bases; bases with no gene match: 6. Germline CDR1 reads DFQATT; CDR2 reads SNEGSKA (reference sequence). This chain's CDR3 is CSAYSGRAADTQYF. The CDR3 DNA follows: TGCAGTGCGTATAGCGGGAGGGCCGCAGATACGCAGTATTTT.

This clonotype was seen ten or more times. V is TRBV5-1 and J is TRBJ1-2; perhaps TRBD1 as D (5 bases). The V gene lost 2 bases and the J gene lost 4 bases, with 15 bases spanning the gap. The germline gives CDR1 SGHRS, CDR2 YFSETQ. CDR3 length: 15 residues. CDR3 amino acids: CASSFQGFPTYGYTF. The CDR3 DNA reads TGCGCCAGCAGCTTCCAGGGTTTCCCCACCTATGGCTACACCTTC.

The chain links TRBV5-1 to TRBJ2-1; 7 bases match TRBD2. Per the germline V gene, CDR1 is SGHRS and CDR2 is YFSETQ. The CDR3 covers 15 residues. Trimming at V came to 1 base and at J to 6 bases, leaving 7 bases not matched to a gene. The CDR3 nucleotides read TGCGCCAGCAGCTTGATCAGCGGGGTAGTCAATGAGCAGTTCTTC. It encodes CASSLISGVVNEQFF.

The chain uses TRBV12-5 and TRBJ2-1; weak D call: TRBD1 (6 bases). CDR1 is LGHNT and CDR2 is FRNRAP in the germline V gene. This CDR3 region has 14 residues. V dropped 5 bases and J dropped 8 bases, with 16 bases sitting between them. CDR3 region: CASGPLGQTDEQFF. CDR3 sequence (DNA): TGTGCTAGTGGTCCCCTAGGACAGACGGATGAGCAGTTCTTC.

V usage is TRBV6-6 and J usage is TRBJ1-3; possibly TRBD1 for D (6 bases). In germline, CDR1 is MNHNY, CDR2 SVGAGI (reference sequence). The CDR3 runs 14 residues. The V and J ends lost 8 bases and 8 bases respectively, with 19 bases between them. In nucleotides, the CDR3 is TGTGCCAGCTGGGGGGCGGAAAAAGGTTACACCATATATTTT. This codes for CASWGAEKGYTIYF.

The chain joins TRBV12-3 or TRBV12-4 to TRBJ1-4; unclear D gene. The CDR3 totals 13 residues. V was clipped by 6 bases and J by 5 bases, with 10 bases between them. The CDR3 region has the DNA TGTGCCAGCAGGGGGTCCGGAAATGAAAAACTGTTTTTT. It codes for CASRGSGNEKLFF.

This clonotype was detected ten times or more. The chain joins TRBV4-1 to TRBJ1-6; D uncertain. Trimming pared 0 bases from V and 9 bases from J, leaving 15 bases between. Germline lookup yields CDR1 MGHRA and CDR2 YSYEKL. This CDR3 region has 16 residues. CDR3 bases: TGCGCCAGCAGCCAAGAAGGACGAGGGCTTGGTTCACCCCTCCACTTT. It yields the protein CASSQEGRGLGSPLHF.

This clonotype was counted between two and nine times. The chain joins TRBV6-5 to TRBJ2-1; 7 bases line up with TRBD1. The trim removed 1 base at V and 6 bases at J, leaving 9 bases unmatched. Germline V gene lookup returns CDR1 MNHEY and CDR2 SVGAGI. This CDR3 is 16 amino acids long. CDR3 sequence reads: CASSYYGTVIPNEQFF. In DNA, the CDR3 is TGTGCCAGCAGTTACTATGGGACAGTAATCCCCAATGAGCAGTTCTTC.

At least ten counts were recorded for this clonotype. V is TRBV7-2 and J is TRBJ2-3; 8 bases agree with TRBD2. This CDR3 is built from 20 residues. Germline V gene data show CDR1 as SGHTA and CDR2 as FQGNSA. The V segment lost 1 base and the J segment 4 bases; nucleotides outside the gene matches: 19. In DNA form, the CDR3 reads TGTGCCAGCAGCTTAGTTTCCAGGGGTGGACTAGCCTACCTTGCAGATACGCAGTATTTT. Protein sequence: CASSLVSRGGLAYLADTQYF.

On this clonotype: A clone one base away is much larger, so this may be a read error. This rearrangement joins TRBV7-9 to TRBJ2-6; D gene uncertain. Trimming removed 7 bases at V and 0 bases at J, with 4 bases between. Germline CDR1 is SEHNR and CDR2 is FQNEAQ (reference sequence). The CDR3 runs 13 residues. The CDR3 spells CASTDSGANVLTF. CDR3 bases: TGTGCCAGCACGGACTCTGGGGCCAACGTCCTGACTTTC.

This clonotype was found many times. This rearrangement joins TRBV20-1 to TRBJ2-1, with TRBD2 matching over 11 bases. This CDR3 is built from 15 residues. CDR1 is DFQATT, CDR2 SNEGSKA, per germline (reference sequence). V dropped 5 bases and J dropped 3; count of bases not matched to a gene: 6. The CDR3 protein is CSAPAGLADYNEQFF. The CDR3 DNA reads as TGCAGTGCTCCCGCGGGACTAGCGGACTACAATGAGCAGTTCTTC.

This clonotype was counted ten times or more. The chain uses TRBV28 and TRBJ2-1; no reliable D call. Per germline, CDR1 MDHEN and CDR2 SYDVKM. The V and J ends lost 8 bases and 12 bases respectively, with 20 bases between them. This CDR3 has 13 residues. CDR3 nucleotide sequence: TGTGCCAGCTATACCAGCCCTCTACCGGGGCAGTTCTTC. Translated, it gives CASYTSPLPGQFF.

The chain uses TRBV11-2 and TRBJ2-1; D call uncertain. CDR3 length: 13 amino acids. Germline V CDR1 and CDR2: SGHAT, FQNNGV. V shed 4 bases and J shed 7 bases, with 11 bases lying between them. The CDR3 protein is CASSSVTWNEQFF. Here the CDR3 DNA reads TGTGCCAGCAGCTCCGTGACTTGGAATGAGCAGTTCTTC.

This clonotype was picked up a small number of times. The chain joins TRBV5-1 to TRBJ2-3; TRBD1 aligns across 8 bases. In germline, CDR1 is SGHRS, CDR2 YFSETQ. The CDR3 has 14 amino acids. The J segment lost 4 bases and the V segment lost 4 bases, leaving 5 bases of the junction unmatched. Here the CDR3 DNA reads TGCGCCAGCAGCCGAATGACAGGGGCAGATACGCAGTATTTT. Translation: CASSRMTGADTQYF.

This clonotype was recorded a few times. This chain uses TRBV29-1 with TRBJ2-6, with 11 bases aligning to TRBD1. CDR3 length equals 18 residues. J was trimmed by 0 bases and V by 3 bases; bases with no gene match: 7. Per the germline V gene, CDR1 is SQVTM and CDR2 is ANQGSEA. The DNA of the CDR3 is TGCAGCGTTGAGGGGACAGGGGGTGGCCCCTCTGGGGCCAACGTCCTGACTTTC. The encoded protein is CSVEGTGGGPSGANVLTF.

The sample holds many counts of this clonotype. Written as DNA, the CDR3 is TGCAGTATAACCACGAATACGCAGTATTTT. Translating gives CSITTNTQYF. This chain links TRBV20-1 with TRBJ2-3; D unresolved. V lost 8 bases and J lost 7, with 10 bases in between. Per the germline V gene, CDR1 is DFQATT and CDR2 is SNEGSKA (reference sequence). CDR3 length: 10 amino acids.

As for this clonotype: This could be a read error, since a much larger clone is one nucleotide away. The chain is built from TRBV11-2 and TRBJ2-1, with D uncertain. The CDR3 covers 13 residues. Germline lookup yields CDR1 SGHAT and CDR2 FQNNGV. CDR3 residues: CASCLVNYNEQFF. In DNA form, the CDR3 reads TGTGCCAGCTGCTTAGTAAATTACAATGAGCAGTTCTTC. Based on the CDR3 plus reference TRBV11-2 and TRBJ2-1, the full variable domain is EAGVAQSPRYKIIEKRQSVAFWCNPISGHATLYWYQQILGQGPKLLIQFQNNGVVDDSQLPKDRFSAERLKGVDSTLKIQPAKLEDSAVYLCASCLVNYNEQFFGPGTRLTVL.

At least ten counts were recorded for this clonotype. The chain joins TRBV28 to TRBJ2-3; D remains unclear. CDR3 size: 14 residues. Deletions cut 2 bases from V and 4 bases from J, with 10 bases between. Germline assignment: CDR1 MDHEN and CDR2 SYDVKM. The CDR3 nucleotides read TGTGCCAGCAGTTTACCGGTTGACGCAGATACGCAGTATTTT. Encoded protein: CASSLPVDADTQYF.

The sample holds many counts of this clonotype. V and J are TRBV10-3 and TRBJ2-7; D remains ambiguous. V gave up 0 bases and J gave up 6 bases, with 15 bases separating them. The germline V gene has CDR1 ENHRY and CDR2 SYGVKD. The CDR3 sequence is 15 residues long. In nucleotides, the CDR3 is TGTGCCATCAGTGAGTCGGTTGGTTCGTTCCGCGAGCAGTACTTC. It yields the protein CAISESVGSFREQYF.

This clonotype has at least ten counts. This chain links TRBV20-1 with TRBJ2-7, with a tentative D call TRBD2 (5 bases). The CDR3 runs to 11 residues. V was cut by 0 bases and J by 9 bases, with 9 bases left in between. Looked up from germline, CDR1 is DFQATT and CDR2 is SNEGSKA (reference sequence). The CDR3 spells CSARDGRGQYF. The CDR3 coding sequence is TGCAGTGCTAGAGATGGCCGGGGGCAGTACTTC.

In this sample, this clonotype turned up many times. V is TRBV11-2 and J is TRBJ1-1, with 7 positions matching TRBD1. V was pared by 3 bases and J by 0 bases, with 1 base of the junction left unmatched. The CDR3 contains 14 residues. Germline lookup yields CDR1 SGHAT and CDR2 FQNNGV. The CDR3 spells CASSLGQLNTEAFF. DNA for the CDR3: TGTGCCAGCAGCTTGGGACAGTTGAACACTGAAGCTTTCTTT.